A selection of T cell receptor beta chains follows, all from one sample in a study of cytomegalovirus exposure and HLA in healthy donors. Clones were sequenced by immunoSEQ multiplex PCR, and TCRdb holds only the in-frame ones, with some missing. The repertoire holds about 160,000 clones, with 60% to 85% as singletons. Sequences were obtained from PBMCs. These TCRs come from a woman aged 45-60 years in good health and CMV-seropositive. Each CDR3 is given with its conserved first and last residue. D genes are given only for firm matches. Size values are once, few and many counts, or a class for expanded clones, and some rows have none.

CDR3 DNA: TGCAGCGGTGGAGGGACAGGGAATTACAATGAGCAGTTCTTC
CDR3 protein: CSGGGTGNYNEQFF
D gene: TRBD1
clone size: .
J gene: TRBJ2-1
V gene: TRBV29-1

CDR3 DNA: TGTGCCAGTAGGGTGATAGCAACTAATGAAAAACTGTTTTTT
CDR3 protein: CASRVIATNEKLFF
D gene: .
clone size: .
J gene: TRBJ1-4
V gene: TRBV19

CDR3 DNA: TGTGCCAGCAGTGACGGCGGGAACACTGAAGCTTTCTTT
CDR3 protein: CASSDGGNTEAFF
D gene: .
clone size: .
J gene: TRBJ1-1
V gene: TRBV6-4

CDR3 DNA: TGTGCCATCCAGGAGGGACTCAAGATTGGCTACACCTTC
CDR3 protein: CAIQEGLKIGYTF
D gene: .
clone size: few
J gene: TRBJ1-2
V gene: TRBV7-9

CDR3 DNA: TGTGCCTGGAGTTGGAACAGGGGAGTCAATCAGCCCCAGCATTTT
CDR3 protein: CAWSWNRGVNQPQHF
D gene: TRBD1
clone size: .
J gene: TRBJ1-5
V gene: TRBV30

CDR3 DNA: TGTGCCAGCAGCCCCCCGGGAGGGGGTAACACTGAAGCTTTCTTT
CDR3 protein: CASSPPGGGNTEAFF
D gene: .
clone size: once
J gene: TRBJ1-1
V gene: TRBV7-6

CDR3 DNA: TGCGCCAGCAGTGAGTCTGGAGCGGGGGGTACAATGAACACCGGGGAGCTGTTTTTT
CDR3 protein: CASSESGAGGTMNTGELFF
D gene: TRBD2
clone size: .
J gene: TRBJ2-2
V gene: TRBV10-2

CDR3 DNA: TGTGCCAGTAGTATAGCCCGAGGACCAGGGCTGGAAAAACTGTTTTTT
CDR3 protein: CASSIARGPGLEKLFF
D gene: .
clone size: .
J gene: TRBJ1-4
V gene: TRBV19

CDR3 DNA: TGCGCCAGCAGCTTGGAGGTAGCGGGGGGGACAGATACGCAGTATTTT
CDR3 protein: CASSLEVAGGTDTQYF
D gene: TRBD2
clone size: .
J gene: TRBJ2-3
V gene: TRBV5-1

CDR3 DNA: TGTGCCAGCAGGGACAGTCGAAAACTGTTTTTT
CDR3 protein: CASRDSRKLFF
D gene: .
clone size: few
J gene: TRBJ1-4
V gene: TRBV2

CDR3 DNA: TGCGCCAGCAGCCCCTCGCAGAATAGCAATCAGCCCCAGCATTTT
CDR3 protein: CASSPSQNSNQPQHF
D gene: .
clone size: .
J gene: TRBJ1-5
V gene: TRBV4-1

CDR3 DNA: TGCGCCAGCAGCTTGACGGACAGGGGTGACTACAATGAGCAGTTCTTC
CDR3 protein: CASSLTDRGDYNEQFF
D gene: TRBD1
clone size: .
J gene: TRBJ2-1
V gene: TRBV5-1

CDR3 DNA: TGCGCCAGCAGTCAAAGACTAGCGGGGGTAAAGACCCAGTACTTC
CDR3 protein: CASSQRLAGVKTQYF
D gene: TRBD2
clone size: .
J gene: TRBJ2-5
V gene: TRBV23-1

CDR3 DNA: TGCGCCAGCAGCCCCAGGAGGGCAACAGATACGCAGTATTTT
CDR3 protein: CASSPRRATDTQYF
D gene: .
clone size: few
J gene: TRBJ2-3
V gene: TRBV5-1

CDR3 DNA: TGCAGCGTTGAATCGGGGACAGCCACCGGGGAGCTGTTTTTT
CDR3 protein: CSVESGTATGELFF
D gene: TRBD1
clone size: .
J gene: TRBJ2-2
V gene: TRBV29-1

CDR3 DNA: TGTGCCAGTAGCCCACGACAGGGAACTAGCAATCAGCCCCAGCATTTT
CDR3 protein: CASSPRQGTSNQPQHF
D gene: TRBD1
clone size: .
J gene: TRBJ1-5
V gene: TRBV19

CDR3 DNA: TGTGCCAGTAGTATAATAGACAGGTTCTATGGCTACACCTTC
CDR3 protein: CASSIIDRFYGYTF
D gene: .
clone size: few
J gene: TRBJ1-2
V gene: TRBV19

CDR3 DNA: TGCGCCAGCAGTCCTAATAAACTGACGAAGACAGGGATGGTTCGGACTGAAGCTTTCTTT
CDR3 protein: CASSPNKLTKTGMVRTEAFF
D gene: TRBD1
clone size: once
J gene: TRBJ1-1
V gene: TRBV10-1

CDR3 DNA: TGTGCCAGCAGCTTTTCGGGGGACTCCTACAATGAGCAGTTCTTC
CDR3 protein: CASSFSGDSYNEQFF
D gene: .
clone size: .
J gene: TRBJ2-1
V gene: TRBV7-9

CDR3 DNA: TGTGCCAGCAGTCGGACTAGCGGCTACGAGCAGTACTTC
CDR3 protein: CASSRTSGYEQYF
D gene: TRBD2
clone size: .
J gene: TRBJ2-7
V gene: TRBV6-6

CDR3 DNA: TGTGCCAGCAGCCCCCCGGCGGGGGATGCAGATACGCAGTATTTT
CDR3 protein: CASSPPAGDADTQYF
D gene: TRBD2
clone size: .
J gene: TRBJ2-3
V gene: TRBV13

CDR3 DNA: TGTGCCAGCAGCGTAGCTCCAGAGAACACTGAAGCTTTCTTT
CDR3 protein: CASSVAPENTEAFF
D gene: .
clone size: .
J gene: TRBJ1-1
V gene: TRBV9

CDR3 DNA: TGTGCCAGCGCGAGGGGGATGGCAGATACGCAGTATTTT
CDR3 protein: CASARGMADTQYF
D gene: .
clone size: .
J gene: TRBJ2-3
V gene: TRBV19

CDR3 DNA: TGTGCCAGCAGTGGAGCAAGGACACGAGCAGACACTGAAGCTTTCTTT
CDR3 protein: CASSGARTRADTEAFF
D gene: .
clone size: .
J gene: TRBJ1-1
V gene: TRBV6-1

CDR3 DNA: TGTGCCAGCAGCCAAGCCCCGCCGGGACAGGGACCCACTAACTATGGCTACACCTTC
CDR3 protein: CASSQAPPGQGPTNYGYTF
D gene: TRBD1
clone size: few
J gene: TRBJ1-2
V gene: TRBV4-2

CDR3 DNA: TGCGCCAGCAGCTCCCTCCTCGGGGGACTGACAGATACGCAGTATTTT
CDR3 protein: CASSSLLGGLTDTQYF
D gene: .
clone size: .
J gene: TRBJ2-3
V gene: TRBV5-1

CDR3 DNA: TGTGCCTGGAGTGTTGTCTTAACACATGAAGCTTTCTTT
CDR3 protein: CAWSVVLTHEAFF
D gene: .
clone size: once
J gene: TRBJ1-1
V gene: TRBV30

CDR3 DNA: TGCGCCAGCAGCCGGGACAGGGTAACGGACACTGAAGCTTTCTTT
CDR3 protein: CASSRDRVTDTEAFF
D gene: TRBD1
clone size: few
J gene: TRBJ1-1
V gene: TRBV5-1

CDR3 DNA: TGTGCCAGCAGTGAATCCTTCAGGAACGAGCAGTACTTC
CDR3 protein: CASSESFRNEQYF
D gene: .
clone size: .
J gene: TRBJ2-7
V gene: TRBV2

CDR3 DNA: TGCGCCAGCAGCCAATGGACAGGGGGCGGTCAGCCCCAGCATTTT
CDR3 protein: CASSQWTGGGQPQHF
D gene: TRBD1
clone size: few
J gene: TRBJ1-5
V gene: TRBV4-1

CDR3 DNA: TGTGCCTGGGAAACGGACGGGAGGATAACTGAAGCTTTCTTT
CDR3 protein: CAWETDGRITEAFF
D gene: .
clone size: few
J gene: TRBJ1-1
V gene: TRBV30

CDR3 DNA: TGTGCCTGGAGTGTACATCTTAGACAGCTTTATGGCTACACCTTC
CDR3 protein: CAWSVHLRQLYGYTF
D gene: .
clone size: .
J gene: TRBJ1-2
V gene: TRBV30

CDR3 DNA: TGCGCCAGCAGCTACGGACAGGGCACCTACAATGAGCAGTTCTTC
CDR3 protein: CASSYGQGTYNEQFF
D gene: TRBD1
clone size: .
J gene: TRBJ2-1
V gene: TRBV5-1

CDR3 DNA: TGTGCCAGCAGCTTAGACCCGTCAGATACGCAGTATTTT
CDR3 protein: CASSLDPSDTQYF
D gene: .
clone size: .
J gene: TRBJ2-3
V gene: TRBV11-2

CDR3 DNA: TGCAGTGCCATTCCCAACACTGAAGCTTTCTTT
CDR3 protein: CSAIPNTEAFF
D gene: .
clone size: .
J gene: TRBJ1-1
V gene: TRBV20-1

CDR3 DNA: TGTGCCAGCAGAAGCCCGGACAACTACGAGCAGTACTTC
CDR3 protein: CASRSPDNYEQYF
D gene: .
clone size: .
J gene: TRBJ2-7
V gene: TRBV6-1

CDR3 DNA: TGTGCCAGCAGTGAAGCGTGGGCAGGGTTCTATGGCTACACCTTC
CDR3 protein: CASSEAWAGFYGYTF
D gene: .
clone size: .
J gene: TRBJ1-2
V gene: TRBV6-1

CDR3 DNA: TGTGCCAGCAGTTTAGTCGATCAAAGCAAGTTCTTC
CDR3 protein: CASSLVDQSKFF
D gene: .
clone size: .
J gene: TRBJ2-1
V gene: TRBV28

CDR3 DNA: TGTGCCATCAGTTCAGGGATAACAGATACGCAGTATTTT
CDR3 protein: CAISSGITDTQYF
D gene: .
clone size: .
J gene: TRBJ2-3
V gene: TRBV10-3

CDR3 DNA: TGTGCCACCAGCAGAGGGAGGGGACTAACGGGCACCTTC
CDR3 protein: CATSRGRGLTGTF
D gene: .
clone size: .
J gene: TRBJ1-2
V gene: TRBV15

CDR3 DNA: TGCAGCGTTGCGGGGAGGACCTACAATGAGCAGTTCTTC
CDR3 protein: CSVAGRTYNEQFF
D gene: .
clone size: .
J gene: TRBJ2-1
V gene: TRBV29-1

CDR3 DNA: TGTGCCAGCAGCTCAGGACTAGCGGGGGTTTGGTTATACAATGAGCAGTTCTTC
CDR3 protein: CASSSGLAGVWLYNEQFF
D gene: TRBD2
clone size: .
J gene: TRBJ2-1
V gene: TRBV7-8